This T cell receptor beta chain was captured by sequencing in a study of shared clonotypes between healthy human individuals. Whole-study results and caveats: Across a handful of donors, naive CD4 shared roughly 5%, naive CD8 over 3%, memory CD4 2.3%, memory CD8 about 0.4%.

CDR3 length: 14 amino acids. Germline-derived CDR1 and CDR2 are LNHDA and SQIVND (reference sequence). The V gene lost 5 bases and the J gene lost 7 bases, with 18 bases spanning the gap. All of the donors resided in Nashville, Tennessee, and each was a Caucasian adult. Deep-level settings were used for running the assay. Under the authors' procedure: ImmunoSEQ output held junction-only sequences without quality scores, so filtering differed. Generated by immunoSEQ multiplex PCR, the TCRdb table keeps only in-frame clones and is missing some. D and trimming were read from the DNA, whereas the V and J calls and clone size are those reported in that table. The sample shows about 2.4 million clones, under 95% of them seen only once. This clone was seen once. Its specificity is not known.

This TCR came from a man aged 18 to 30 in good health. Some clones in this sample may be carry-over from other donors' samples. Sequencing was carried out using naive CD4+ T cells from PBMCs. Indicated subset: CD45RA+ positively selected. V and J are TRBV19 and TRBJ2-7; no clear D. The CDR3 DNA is TGTGCCAGTAGTGCGGCAGAGCCTTTCGGTGAGCAGTACTTC. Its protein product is CASSAAEPFGEQYF.